Each of the 25 T cell receptor beta chains below was sequenced from the same sample in a study of shared clonotypes between healthy human individuals. This table comes from immunoSEQ multiplex PCR, and its TCRdb copy is limited to in-frame clones, with some not included. Of 2 million to 2.5 million clones in the sample, over 85% were seen once. The sample comprised naive CD4+ T cells from PBMCs. Subset meaning: CD45RA+ positively selected. These receptors all come from a man aged 18 to 30 in good health. Some clones in this sample may be carry-over from other donors' samples.

The chain couples TRBV10-1 to TRBJ2-3; D uncertain. The V end lost 5 bases, the J end lost 0 bases, and 9 bases lay between the germline ends. CDR3 length equals 14 residues. The germline V gene has CDR1 WNHNN and CDR2 SYGVQD (reference sequence). The CDR3 sequence is CASSPQASTDTQYF. The CDR3 DNA reads TGCGCCAGCAGTCCCCAGGCTAGCACAGATACGCAGTATTTT.

This chain links TRBV15 with TRBJ1-5, with D maybe TRBD1 (6 bases). CDR1 and CDR2 (germline): LNHNV, YYDKDF (reference sequence). V was shortened by 0 bases and J by 6 bases, with 15 bases between the two germline ends. The CDR3 spans 16 residues. The CDR3 loop is CATSRDLGGARQPQHF. For the CDR3, the DNA is TGTGCCACCAGCAGAGATCTCGGGGGGGCTCGTCAGCCCCAGCATTTT.

Note on this clone: The sample contains more than one DNA sequence encoding this CDR3. The chain combines TRBV5-1 with TRBJ2-5; D remains ambiguous. CDR1 and CDR2 (germline): SGHRS, YFSETQ. The CDR3 has 12 amino acids. Trimming left V 4 bases short and J 1 base short, with 5 bases between. The CDR3 loop reads CASSLGQETQYF. The CDR3 coding sequence is TGCGCCAGCAGCCTAGGCCAAGAGACCCAGTACTTC.

A word on this clone: Other nucleotide sequences in the sample specify the same CDR3. The chain is built from TRBV5-5 and TRBJ1-5, with TRBD1 identical over 8 bases. The CDR3 runs 15 residues. CDR1 SGHKS and CDR2 YYEKEE come from the germline V gene (reference sequence). Trimming cost V 2 bases and J 4 bases; bases outside gene matches: 5. CDR3 sequence: CASSFAGGGNQPQHF. CDR3 DNA: TGTGCCAGCAGCTTCGCAGGGGGCGGGAATCAGCCCCAGCATTTT.

The chain employs TRBV28 and TRBJ2-7; 10 nucleotides line up with TRBD1. The CDR3 loop spans 15 amino acids. V lost 3 bases to trimming and J lost 9 bases; unmatched junction nucleotides: 11. The V gene's germline CDR1 is MDHEN and CDR2 SYDVKM. CDR3 nucleotides: TGTGCCAGCAGTTTGGTGTGGGGACAGGGGATTCGGCAGTACTTC. This sequence encodes CASSLVWGQGIRQYF.

This chain uses TRBV7-3 with TRBJ2-7; a weak D match, TRBD2 (7 bases). V was shortened by 1 base and J by 9 bases, with 19 bases between the two germline ends. The CDR3 has 15 residues. The germline V gene has CDR1 SGHTA and CDR2 FQGTGA. CDR3 amino acids: CASSLNGAGQGRQYF. The CDR3 DNA sequence: TGTGCCAGCAGCTTAAACGGAGCGGGACAAGGGCGGCAGTACTTC.

The CDR3 spells CASSPMGSYEQYF. In DNA, the CDR3 is TGTGCCAGCAGTCCTATGGGCTCCTACGAGCAGTACTTC. The chain combines TRBV6-1 with TRBJ2-7; no definite D call. CDR3 length: 13 amino acids. V was shortened by 5 bases and J by 0 bases, with 8 bases between the two germline ends. The germline CDR1 and CDR2 sequences are MNHNS and SASEGT.

V usage is TRBV5-1 and J usage is TRBJ2-7, with 7 bases that match TRBD2. Looked up from germline, CDR1 is SGHRS and CDR2 is YFSETQ. The V segment lost 4 bases and the J segment 4 bases; nucleotides outside the gene matches: 14. The CDR3 contains 16 residues. In DNA, the CDR3 is TGCGCCAGCAGCCCCAACCCCCCGGGAGGTGGGTACGAGCAGTACTTC. Translated, it gives CASSPNPPGGGYEQYF.

The chain joins TRBV11-2 to TRBJ2-7; 8 nucleotides match TRBD2. The V segment lost 5 bases and the J segment 3 bases; nucleotides outside the gene matches: 9. This CDR3 has 15 amino acids. The germline gives CDR1 SGHAT, CDR2 FQNNGV. The CDR3 spells CASSAGGSGYYEQYF. In DNA, the CDR3 is TGTGCCAGCAGCGCGGGAGGTAGCGGGTACTACGAGCAGTACTTC.

The rearrangement joins TRBV18 to TRBJ2-5; D might be TRBD1 or TRBD2, each matching 5 bases. CDR3 length: 15 amino acids. Germline V gene lookup returns CDR1 KGHSH and CDR2 LQKENI. Trimming removed 3 bases at V and 4 bases at J, with 15 bases between. The CDR3 DNA follows: TGTGCCAGCTCACCTGGACTTTCGAGGGGAGAGACCCAGTACTTC. Its protein is CASSPGLSRGETQYF.

This sequence joins TRBV28 and TRBJ1-2, with unresolved D. CDR1 and CDR2 from the germline V gene are MDHEN and SYDVKM. V was cut by 3 bases and J by 0 bases, with 8 bases left in between. The CDR3 runs to 14 residues. CDR3 bases: TGTGCCAGCAGTTTCAGAATGACTAACTATGGCTACACCTTC. Translation gives CASSFRMTNYGYTF.

The V gene is TRBV9, the J gene TRBJ1-1; D ambiguous. Trimming took off 0 bases at V and 3 bases at J, with 9 bases between the two ends. The CDR3 has 14 amino acids. Germline lookup yields CDR1 SGDLS and CDR2 YYNGEE. As DNA, the CDR3 is TGTGCCAGCAGCGTAGGCCCGTTGTACACTGAAGCTTTCTTT. This sequence encodes CASSVGPLYTEAFF.

The rearrangement uses TRBV7-2 and TRBJ2-1, with D perhaps TRBD2 (5 bases). CDR3 length equals 15 residues. Per germline, CDR1 SGHTA and CDR2 FQGNSA. Trimming took 5 bases from V and 5 from J, leaving 16 bases between them. Here the CDR3 reads CASSTRDLSNNEQFF. CDR3 DNA sequence: TGTGCCAGCAGCACCCGGGATCTTTCCAACAATGAGCAGTTCTTC.

The chain employs TRBV4-1 and TRBJ2-3; D remains unclear. The V gene's germline CDR1 is MGHRA and CDR2 YSYEKL. The V end was cut by 2 bases, the J end by 6 bases, with 6 bases between. The CDR3 consists of 12 residues. The CDR3 DNA is TGCGCCAGCAGCCAAAACCCGGATACGCAGTATTTT. Protein sequence: CASSQNPDTQYF.

The CDR3: CATSSMTGGIQETQYF. The CDR3 DNA reads as TGTGCCACCAGCAGTATGACAGGGGGAATCCAAGAGACCCAGTACTTC. This chain links TRBV15 with TRBJ2-5; 9 bases are a match to TRBD1. The J segment lost 1 base and the V segment lost 3 bases, leaving 6 bases of the junction unmatched. This CDR3 is 16 amino acids long. Germline CDR1 reads LNHNV; CDR2 reads YYDKDF (reference sequence).

This rearrangement joins TRBV2 to TRBJ2-7; TRBD1 agrees at 7 bases. CDR3 length equals 13 residues. Trimming took 6 bases from V and 4 from J; bases not matched to a gene: 6. CDR1 is SNHLY, CDR2 FYNNEI, per germline. The CDR3 is CASRLGQTYEQYF. The CDR3 DNA reads TGTGCCAGCAGACTGGGACAGACTTACGAGCAGTACTTC.

The J gene is TRBJ2-3, the V gene TRBV9; the D gene is possibly TRBD2 (6 bases). This CDR3 is built from 16 residues. V lost 4 bases and J lost 5, with 20 bases in between. CDR1 and CDR2 (germline): SGDLS, YYNGEE. CDR3 in amino acids: CASSPRREEWLDTQYF. As DNA, the CDR3 is TGTGCCAGCAGCCCCCGGAGGGAGGAATGGTTAGATACGCAGTATTTT.

For the CDR3, the DNA is TGCGCCAGCAGCTTGGTGGTAACCGAAGGTGAGCAGTTCTTC. This translates into CASSLVVTEGEQFF. The chain is built from TRBV5-1 and TRBJ2-1; D is ambiguous. V lost 0 bases to trimming and J lost 9 bases, with 13 bases between them. Germline CDR1 and CDR2: SGHRS and YFSETQ. The CDR3 totals 14 residues.

The genes are TRBV7-8 and TRBJ2-3, with 7 bases lining up with TRBD2. The V gene end was trimmed by 0 bases and the J gene end by 0 bases; junction bases not matched to a gene: 9. Germline V gene lookup returns CDR1 SGHVS and CDR2 FQNEAQ. The CDR3 is made up of 18 amino acids. The CDR3: CASSLAPLLASSTDTQYF. CDR3 nucleotides: TGTGCCAGCAGCTTAGCTCCCCTACTAGCGTCTAGCACAGATACGCAGTATTTT.

This CDR3 is CASSLTSGYEQFF. DNA for the CDR3: TGTGCCAGCAGTCTAACTAGCGGCTATGAGCAGTTCTTC. V is TRBV28 and J is TRBJ2-1; 8 bases are shared with TRBD2. Germline trimming cut 5 bases from V and 8 bases from J; bases unmatched to any gene: 5. The CDR3 is 13 residues long. Germline V gene sequence: CDR1 MDHEN, CDR2 SYDVKM.

V and J are TRBV11-3 and TRBJ2-6, with D perhaps TRBD2 (6 bases). The length of the CDR3 is 17 residues. The germline gives CDR1 SGHNT, CDR2 YENEEA. Trimming stripped 5 bases from V and 2 bases from J, with 16 bases between. DNA of the CDR3: TGTGCCAGCAGCCCCGGGACTGCCGTCGCTGGGGCCAACGTCCTGACTTTC. Its translation is CASSPGTAVAGANVLTF.

This chain connects TRBV11-3 to TRBJ2-7; 10 bases map to TRBD1. The junction had 5 bases not matched to a gene; V was cut back by 5 bases and J by 7 bases. Germline lookup yields CDR1 SGHNT and CDR2 YENEEA. The CDR3 spans 13 residues. The CDR3 sequence is CASSRQGAREQYF. The CDR3 bases are TGTGCCAGCAGCAGACAGGGGGCGAGGGAGCAGTACTTC.

The chain has TRBV7-2 and TRBJ1-4; TRBD1 agrees at 8 bases. V gave up 4 bases and J gave up 6 bases; unmatched junction bases: 4. This CDR3 spans 14 amino acids. Germline CDR1 reads SGHTA; CDR2 reads FQGNSA. The CDR3 DNA reads as TGTGCCAGCAGCTCAGGACAGGGAGATGAAAAACTGTTTTTT. It codes for CASSSGQGDEKLFF.

V gene TRBV6-5 combines with J gene TRBJ2-5, with a possible D match to TRBD1 (6 bases). The V end was cut by 3 bases, the J end by 1 base, with 9 bases between. Germline V gives CDR1 MNHEY, CDR2 SVGAGI. The CDR3 sequence is 14 residues long. The CDR3 nucleotides are TGTGCCAGCAGTTATGTGGACAGCCAAGAGACCCAGTACTTC. Translation: CASSYVDSQETQYF.

Here the CDR3 DNA reads TGTGCCACACAGCGGGAGACCGGGGAGCTGTTTTTT. It specifies CATQRETGELFF. The rearrangement joins TRBV6-5 to TRBJ2-2; 8 bases fit TRBD2. This CDR3 contains 12 residues. Germline CDR1 is MNHEY and CDR2 is SVGAGI. After removal of 10 bases from V and 5 bases from J, the junction contained 3 bases not matched to a gene.